This paragraph covers one T cell receptor beta chain sequence. This sample is part of a study of control samples from healthy donors and cancer patients. Data came from immunoSEQ multiplex PCR; TCRdb stores just in-frame clones and leaves some out. The data hold tens of thousands of clones, with roughly nine tenths observed a single time. The sample was PBMCs. This receptor was identified in a young man with colorectal cancer.

The CDR3 protein is CASSEAHRGSGDTQYF. The CDR3 DNA reads TGTGCCAGCAGTGAAGCGCACAGGGGGTCTGGGGATACGCAGTATTTT. V gene TRBV6-1 combines with J gene TRBJ2-3, with 8 bases matching TRBD1. This CDR3 has 16 residues. CDR1 and CDR2 (germline): MNHNS, SASEGT. Losses at the gene ends were 0 bases for V and 6 bases for J; bases not matched to a gene: 8.